This T cell receptor beta chain was obtained from a study of T cells in Graves' hyperthyroidism and ophthalmopathy. CDR3 length: 16 residues. Trimming took 1 base from V and 6 from J; bases not matched to a gene: 10. The V gene's germline CDR1 is SEHNR and CDR2 FQNEAQ (reference sequence). This clonotype was seen repeatedly, ten times or more. Its antigen remains unknown. Amplified TCR beta CDR3 regions came from RNA transcripts. First-round RT-PCR targeting the TCR CDR3 was performed with the HTBI primer set. MiXCR, run by TCRdb on the multiplex PCR reads, gives a single entry per CDR3 protein. The data show hundreds of thousands of distinct CDR3 sequences, around 17% seen once. Notes on the study in general: Ophthalmopathy and stable hyperthyroidism were told apart by a 13 V-J model.

The study included ophthalmopathy patients with Clinical Activity Score at least 3, NOSPECS grade at least 4 and duration under 3 months. This chain links TRBV7-9 with TRBJ2-7, with 9 positions matching TRBD1. The specimen sequenced was blood. This clonotype originated in a woman between 18 and 29 years old with Graves' ophthalmopathy. CDR3: CASSLGYGTGFFEQYF. The CDR3 coding sequence is TGTGCCAGCAGCTTAGGTTACGGGACAGGGTTTTTCGAGCAGTACTTC.